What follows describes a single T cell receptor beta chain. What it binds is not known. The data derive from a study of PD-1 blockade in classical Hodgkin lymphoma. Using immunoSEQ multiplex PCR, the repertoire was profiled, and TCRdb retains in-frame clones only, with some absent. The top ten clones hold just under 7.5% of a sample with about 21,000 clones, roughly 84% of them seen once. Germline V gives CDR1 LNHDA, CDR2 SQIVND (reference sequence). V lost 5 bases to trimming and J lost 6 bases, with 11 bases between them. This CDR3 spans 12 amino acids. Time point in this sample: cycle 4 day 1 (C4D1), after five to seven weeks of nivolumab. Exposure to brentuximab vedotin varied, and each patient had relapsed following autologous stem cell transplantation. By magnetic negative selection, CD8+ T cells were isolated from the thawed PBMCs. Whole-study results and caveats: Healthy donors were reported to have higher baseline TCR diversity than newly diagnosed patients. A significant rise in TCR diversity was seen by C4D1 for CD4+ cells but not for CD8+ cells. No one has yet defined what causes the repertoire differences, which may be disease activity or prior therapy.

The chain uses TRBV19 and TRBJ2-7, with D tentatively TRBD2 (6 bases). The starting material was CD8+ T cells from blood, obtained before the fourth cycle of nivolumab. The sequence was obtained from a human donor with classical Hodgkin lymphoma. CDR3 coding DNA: TGTGCCAGTAGTTGGGACGGGAGCGAGCAGTACTTC. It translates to CASSWDGSEQYF.